Presented here are 5 T cell receptor beta chains from one specimen sequenced in a study of cytomegalovirus exposure and HLA in healthy donors. This PCR relied on a set of 60 Vbeta primers and 13 Jbeta primers. Repertoires were generated with immunoSEQ multiplex PCR, while TCRdb's copy carries only in-frame clones and drops some. The data contain 140,000 to 150,000 clones, more than 60% of them seen just once; the ten biggest clones take up roughly 1.8%. Sequencing was performed on PBMCs. Every receptor here comes from a male donor in good health and CMV-seronegative.

This clone was seen a few times. The V call is TRBV5-1, the J call TRBJ1-1; tentatively, D is TRBD1 (5 bases). V lost 0 bases and J 0 bases, leaving 6 bases between the germline ends. CDR3 size: 14 residues. Germline assignment: CDR1 SGHRS and CDR2 YFSETQ. In DNA, the CDR3 is TGCGCCAGCAGCTTGGGACAGATGAACACTGAAGCTTTCTTT. It codes for CASSLGQMNTEAFF. Filled out from reference TRBV5-1 and TRBJ1-1, the complete variable domain reads KAGVTQTPRYLIKTRGQQVTLSCSPISGHRSVSWYQQTPGQGLQFLFEYFSETQRNKGNFPGRFSGRQFSNSRSEMNVSTLELGDSALYLCASSLGQMNTEAFFGQGTRLTVV.

The chain couples TRBV27 to TRBJ2-1; D perhaps matches TRBD2 (6 bases). Germline V gene data show CDR1 as MNHEY and CDR2 as SMNVEV (reference sequence). The V gene lost 3 bases and the J gene lost 0 bases, with 6 bases spanning the gap. The CDR3 sequence is 14 residues long. In DNA form, the CDR3 reads TGTGCCAGCAGTTTGGGGGGCTCCTACAATGAGCAGTTCTTC. This translates into CASSLGGSYNEQFF.

The chain combines TRBV7-9 with TRBJ2-5, with 9 bases fitting TRBD1. With V trimmed by 8 bases and J by 9 bases, 22 bases remained unmatched. Germline V gene data show CDR1 as SEHNR and CDR2 as FQNEAQ (reference sequence). The CDR3 consists of 17 residues. In nucleotides, the CDR3 is TGTGCCAGCCAAAGGTCCGGCGAGACAGGGGGGGGGAGACCCCAGTACTTC. Its translation: CASQRSGETGGGRPQYF.

The chain joins TRBV5-1 to TRBJ2-3, with TRBD1 matching over 8 bases. This CDR3 comprises 15 residues. J lost 3 bases, V lost 0 bases, and 3 bases had no gene match. Germline CDR1 is SGHRS and CDR2 is YFSETQ. The CDR3 sequence: CASSLDQGATDTQYF. In nucleotides, the CDR3 is TGCGCCAGCAGCTTGGACCAGGGGGCTACAGATACGCAGTATTTT.

The V call is TRBV5-1, the J call TRBJ1-6; 11 nucleotides match TRBD1. Trimming at V came to 0 bases and at J to 14 bases, leaving 10 bases not matched to a gene. The germline V gene has CDR1 SGHRS and CDR2 YFSETQ. The CDR3 is 16 amino acids. The CDR3 spells CASSLAPGQGEKALHF. CDR3 DNA: TGCGCCAGCAGCTTGGCCCCGGGACAGGGGGAAAAGGCCCTCCACTTT.